A single sample is the source of the 23 T cell receptor beta chains below, sequenced in a study of shared clonotypes between healthy human individuals (dated by TCRdb to the early 2020s). Libraries came from the immunoSEQ multiplex PCR assay. Imported from immuneACCESS, the table was reduced by TCRdb to in-frame sequences with V and J called. These copies leave out some clones; in studies compared against another copy, an unresolved V gene accounts for under half, and the cause of the remainder is not known. The sample table lists some 660,000 clones, about 80% of them with a count of one. The leading ten clones occupy 1.5% to 2% of the sample. The sequencing sample was made of memory CD4+ T cells sorted from blood. Explained via the paper, the cell subset or site label denotes: CD45RA-negative fraction. Receptors were obtained from a woman aged 30 to 39 in good health.

The CDR3 loop reads CASSLWVAGDWVANEQFF. The CDR3 bases are TGTGCCAGCAGTTTATGGGTAGCGGGAGACTGGGTTGCTAATGAGCAGTTCTTC. The chain combines TRBV28 with TRBJ2-1; 9 bases match TRBD2. V gave up 0 bases and J gave up 7 bases; unmatched junction bases: 13. The CDR3 is 18 residues long. The germline V gene encodes CDR1 MDHEN and CDR2 SYDVKM. Together with reference TRBV28 and TRBJ2-1, the CDR3 gives the full variable domain: DVKVTQSSRYLVKRTGEKVFLECVQDMDHENMFWYRQDPGLGLRLIYFSYDVKMKEKGDIPEGYSVSREKKERFSLILESASTNQTSMYLCASSLWVAGDWVANEQFFGPGTRLTVL.

This chain links TRBV10-2 with TRBJ1-1; D call uncertain. The CDR3 has 14 amino acids. The germline V and J ends were trimmed by 6 bases and 1 base, with 12 bases remaining between them. Germline CDR1 is WSHSY and CDR2 is SAAADI. The CDR3 DNA is TGCGCCAGCAGCGAAACGACTGGGAACACTGAAGCTTTCTTT. It codes for CASSETTGNTEAFF.

In its sample, this clone was seen a few times. The J gene is TRBJ1-5, the V gene TRBV27; possibly TRBD1 for D (5 bases). Trimming left V 6 bases short and J 5 bases short, with 17 bases between. The CDR3 totals 15 residues. The germline V gene has CDR1 MNHEY and CDR2 SMNVEV (reference sequence). CDR3 region: CASRPTRRDDQPQHF. The CDR3 DNA reads TGTGCCAGCAGACCCACCCGCCGGGACGATCAGCCCCAGCATTTT.

In its sample, this clone was seen once. The sample contains more than one DNA sequence encoding this CDR3. J is TRBJ2-7 and V is TRBV6-6; 9 bases fit TRBD1. V was pared by 5 bases and J by 0 bases, with 2 bases of the junction left unmatched. Germline V CDR1 and CDR2: MNHNY, SVGAGI (reference sequence). The length of the CDR3 is 14 residues. The CDR3 nucleotides are TGTGCCAGCAGTCCGGGACAGGGCTCCTACGAGCAGTACTTC. This gives the protein CASSPGQGSYEQYF.

This chain links TRBV6-6 with TRBJ1-5; D possibly corresponds to TRBD1 (6 bases). Germline V CDR1 and CDR2: MNHNY, SVGAGI (reference sequence). The V end was cut by 5 bases, the J end by 5 bases, with 16 bases between. The CDR3 sequence is 15 residues long. The CDR3 DNA follows: TGTGCCAGCAGTGACCCGGGGGGGCCACATCAGCCCCAGCATTTT. Translation gives CASSDPGGPHQPQHF.

The V gene is TRBV30, the J gene TRBJ2-1, with D possibly matching TRBD1 (5 bases). Germline assignment: CDR1 GTSNPN and CDR2 SVGIG (reference sequence). This CDR3 has 13 amino acids. V dropped 3 bases and J dropped 7 bases, with 13 bases sitting between them. The CDR3 DNA sequence: TGTGCCTGGAGGAACACAGGTGGAAATGAGCAGTTCTTC. It encodes CAWRNTGGNEQFF.

The CDR3 nucleotides are TGTGCCAGCAGTTTTCAGGGTCTGGTCACCGGGGAGCTGTTTTTT. This codes for CASSFQGLVTGELFF. The V and J genes are TRBV6-5 and TRBJ2-2, with D tentatively TRBD1 (5 bases). From germline, CDR1 is MNHEY and CDR2 SVGAGI. Trimming stripped 4 bases from V and 4 bases from J, with 13 bases between. This CDR3 comprises 15 residues.

The J gene is TRBJ2-7, the V gene TRBV6-6, with D maybe TRBD2 (6 bases). CDR3 length: 12 residues. Germline values: CDR1 MNHNY, CDR2 SVGAGI (reference sequence). V gave up 11 bases and J gave up 3 bases, with 14 bases separating them. The CDR3 protein is CACGTVGYEQYF. The CDR3 bases are TGTGCCTGCGGGACGGTTGGCTACGAGCAGTACTTC.

This chain connects TRBV5-1 to TRBJ2-5; 10 nucleotides line up with TRBD2. V shed 4 bases and J 1 base; nucleotides not matched to a gene: 13. In germline, CDR1 is SGHRS, CDR2 YFSETQ. The CDR3 totals 18 residues. The CDR3 sequence: CASSPGALAGEGQETQYF. For the CDR3, the DNA is TGCGCCAGCAGCCCGGGTGCCCTAGCGGGAGAGGGCCAAGAGACCCAGTACTTC.

CDR3 coding DNA: TGCGCCAGCAGCCAAGATCCGGGCCACGAGCAGTACTTC. Its protein product is CASSQDPGHEQYF. V is TRBV4-1 and J is TRBJ2-5; D is unresolved. The assigned J gene may be wrong: the sequence end matches TRBJ2-7 better. The CDR3 is made up of 13 amino acids. Germline CDR1 is MGHRA and CDR2 is YSYEKL.

The chain couples TRBV29-1 to TRBJ2-4; D remains unclear. The germline V gene encodes CDR1 SQVTM and CDR2 ANQGSEA. This CDR3 spans 13 amino acids. Trimming took 2 bases from V and 3 from J, leaving 8 bases between them. CDR3: CSVESALKNIQYF. CDR3 sequence (DNA): TGCAGCGTTGAATCCGCCCTCAAAAACATTCAGTACTTC.

V is TRBV7-9 and J is TRBJ2-1, with 7 nucleotides matching TRBD2. The CDR3 totals 11 residues. Per the germline V gene, CDR1 is SEHNR and CDR2 is FQNEAQ (reference sequence). V shed 4 bases and J 13 bases; nucleotides not matched to a gene: 4. The CDR3 coding sequence is TGTGCCAGCAGCTCCGCGGGAGTACAGTTCTTC. This encodes CASSSAGVQFF.

In regard to this clone: A single base is all that separates this from a far larger clone, so a read error is likely. The V gene is TRBV5-1, the J gene TRBJ1-5; weak D call: TRBD1 (6 bases). V shed 6 bases and J shed 7 bases, with 17 bases lying between them. The CDR3 consists of 14 residues. The germline gives CDR1 SGHRS, CDR2 YFSETQ. The CDR3 nucleotides read TGCGCCAGCAACTTACAGGGTTTGCGGCAGCCCCAGCATTTT. Protein: CASNLQGLRQPQHF.

CDR3 sequence: CSVEQGSSYEQYF. DNA of the CDR3: TGCAGCGTTGAACAGGGAAGCTCCTACGAGCAGTACTTC. The chain links TRBV29-1 to TRBJ2-7; possible D gene TRBD1, 5 bases. V lost 2 bases, J lost 0 bases, and 8 bases lay in between. The germline CDR1 and CDR2 sequences are SQVTM and ANQGSEA. This CDR3 region has 13 residues.

This clone appeared once. The V call is TRBV9, the J call TRBJ1-1, with 8 bases fitting TRBD1. Germline assignment: CDR1 SGDLS and CDR2 YYNGEE. CDR3 length: 12 amino acids. Trimming removed 0 bases from V and 9 bases from J; junction bases left unmatched: 1. CDR3 sequence (DNA): TGTGCCAGCAGCGTAGGGACAGGGAAAGCTTTCTTT. Protein sequence: CASSVGTGKAFF.

The chain is built from TRBV28 and TRBJ1-2; no reliable D call. CDR3 length: 12 amino acids. Per germline, CDR1 MDHEN and CDR2 SYDVKM. The CDR3 spells CASEVGNYGYTF. The CDR3 DNA is TGTGCGAGCGAGGTGGGGAACTATGGCTACACCTTC.

Of note for this clone: This likely reflects a read error, since a far larger clone is one base away. The chain combines TRBV6-4 with TRBJ2-1, with 8 bases identical to TRBD2. CDR3 length: 13 amino acids. J lost 11 bases, V lost 3 bases, and 6 bases had no gene match. Per germline, CDR1 MRHNA and CDR2 SNTAGT. The CDR3 loop reads CASSELTSEQQFF. For the CDR3, the DNA is TGTGCCAGCAGTGAGCTGACTAGCGAGCAGCAGTTCTTC.

This clone was recorded a few times. The gene calls are TRBV5-1 and TRBJ2-5; D not certain. Judging by the DNA end, TRBJ2-7 fits better; the J call may be wrong. The germline V gene has CDR1 SGHRS and CDR2 YFSETQ. This CDR3 has 15 amino acids. This CDR3 is CASLSARGIDYEQYF. The CDR3 bases are TGCGCCAGCCTTTCCGCCCGTGGGATTGACTACGAGCAGTACTTC.

This chain uses TRBV4-1 with TRBJ2-1; D is uncertain. Germline loops: CDR1 MGHRA, CDR2 YSYEKL. This CDR3 is built from 14 residues. V was clipped by 0 bases and J by 11 bases, with 14 bases between them. CDR3 DNA sequence: TGCGCCAGCAGCCAAGATTTAGGATCTTTCAAGCAGTTCTTC. As protein: CASSQDLGSFKQFF.

This clone was counted a few times. This chain uses TRBV28 with TRBJ2-7; D remains unclear. In germline, CDR1 is MDHEN, CDR2 SYDVKM. Trimming removed 8 bases from V and 2 bases from J, with 13 bases in between. The CDR3 consists of 13 residues. The CDR3 region is CASARSYAYEQYF. As DNA, the CDR3 is TGTGCCAGCGCGAGGTCGTACGCCTACGAGCAGTACTTC.

On this clone itself: This sample also contains other DNA sequences that code for the same CDR3. This rearrangement joins TRBV2 to TRBJ1-5, with D possibly being TRBD1 (6 bases). CDR1 and CDR2 (germline): SNHLY, FYNNEI. Between the trimmed V and J ends, which lost 3 bases and 0 bases, there was a span of 9 bases. The CDR3 loop spans 15 amino acids. Here the CDR3 reads CASSDLGGSNQPQHF. The DNA for the CDR3 is TGTGCCAGCAGTGATTTAGGGGGTAGCAATCAGCCCCAGCATTTT. Complete variable domain (other parts from reference TRBV2 and TRBJ1-5): EPEVTQTPSHQVTQMGQEVILRCVPISNHLYFYWYRQILGQKVEFLVSFYNNEISEKSEIFDDQFSVERPDGSNFTLKIRSTKLEDSAMYFCASSDLGGSNQPQHFGDGTRLSIL.

The rearrangement joins TRBV9 to TRBJ2-2, with 9 bases that match TRBD1. The CDR3 spans 15 residues. Germline CDR1 SGDLS, CDR2 YYNGEE. The J segment lost 5 bases and the V segment lost 4 bases, leaving 6 bases of the junction unmatched. This chain's CDR3 is CASSNDRGYTGELFF. The CDR3 DNA is TGTGCCAGCAGCAACGACAGGGGGTATACCGGGGAGCTGTTTTTT.

This clone has ten or more counts. V usage is TRBV19 and J usage is TRBJ2-7; 8 nucleotides align to TRBD1. The CDR3 runs to 14 residues. The junction had 8 bases not matched to a gene; V was cut back by 6 bases and J by 4 bases. Germline V gives CDR1 LNHDA, CDR2 SQIVND (reference sequence). The CDR3 sequence: CASSRTGLGYEQYF. The DNA for the CDR3 is TGTGCCAGTAGCAGGACAGGGCTTGGGTACGAGCAGTACTTC. The whole variable domain, remainder taken from reference TRBV19 and TRBJ2-7, is DGGITQSPKYLFRKEGQNVTLSCEQNLNHDAMYWYRQDPGQGLRLIYYSQIVNDFQKGDIAEGYSVSREKKESFPLTVTSAQKNPTAFYLCASSRTGLGYEQYFGPGTRLTVT.